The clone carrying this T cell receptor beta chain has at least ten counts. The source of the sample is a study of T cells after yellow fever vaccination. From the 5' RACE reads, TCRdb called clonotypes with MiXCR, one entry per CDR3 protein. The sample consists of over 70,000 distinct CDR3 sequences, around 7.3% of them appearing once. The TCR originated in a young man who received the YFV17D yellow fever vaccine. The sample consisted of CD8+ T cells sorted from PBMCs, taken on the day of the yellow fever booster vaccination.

As DNA, the CDR3 is TGTGCCACCAGCAGCCTGAGGGGGGCGATCACAGATACGCAGTATTTT. It translates to CATSSLRGAITDTQYF. This chain uses TRBV15 with TRBJ2-3; D is tentatively TRBD1 or TRBD2 (6 bases each). The CDR3 length is 16 residues. V was pared by 3 bases and J by 2 bases, with 15 bases between. Germline loops: CDR1 LNHNV, CDR2 YYDKDF (reference sequence).